The T cell receptor (beta chain) described here comes from a study of shared clonotypes between healthy human individuals. Points from the study as a whole: Only blood was sampled, and tissue TCR repertoires likely differ from blood ones. Generally, naive subsets (rather than memory subsets) showed larger estimated richness.

Some clones are missing from TCRdb's copy, which holds only in-frame ones; the method was immunoSEQ multiplex PCR. This table holds about a million clones, 60% to 85% found once. The CDR3 is 16 residues long. V was trimmed by 0 bases and J by 3 bases, leaving 11 bases between them. Germline V gene data show CDR1 as SGHDN and CDR2 as FVKESK. Worth noting for this clone: No antigen is known for it.

The TCR sequence derives from a man between 18 and 35 years old in good health. Sequencing was done on a sample of memory CD4+ T cells sorted from blood. Subset of the sample: CD45RA-negative fraction. The rearrangement joins TRBV14 to TRBJ2-2; D gene unclear. The CDR3 region is CASSQDKGTYTGELFF. CDR3 nucleotide sequence: TGTGCCAGCAGCCAAGATAAGGGCACTTACACCGGGGAGCTGTTTTTT.